Reported below is one TCR beta chain. Its antigen is unknown. CDR1 is LGHNA, CDR2 YNFKEQ, per germline. The CDR3 consists of 16 residues. Trimming stripped 2 bases from V and 8 bases from J, with 18 bases between. Making TCR cDNA involved 5'RACE template switching, which added UMIs and a universal primer site. TCRdb redid the calling of the 5' RACE reads with MiXCR, one entry per CDR3 protein. The sample has around 590,000 distinct CDR3 sequences, 9% to 15% seen once. The sample comes from a study of T cells after yellow fever vaccination. Study results and caveats: Clonotype sharing between CD4 and CD8 compartments was small. Peaking on day 5 versus 15, the secondary response was faster but weaker.

The gene calls are TRBV4-2 and TRBJ1-4; D is perhaps TRBD1 (6 bases). The TCR comes from a man aged 25-40 years who received the YFV17D yellow fever vaccine. The sample in question was PBMCs, obtained on the day of the yellow fever booster vaccination. Written as DNA, the CDR3 is TGTGCCAGCAGCCAATTTCACGGGACACCGGAGGAAAAACTGTTTTTT. Amino acid sequence: CASSQFHGTPEEKLFF.